These 8 T cell receptor beta chains were all obtained from the same sample, sequenced in a study of neoadjuvant anti-PD-1 for oral cavity cancer listed by TCRdb under 2021. Libraries came from the immunoSEQ multiplex PCR assay. Entries here come from immuneACCESS through TCRdb and include only in-frame sequences with V and J called. Some clones fail to appear in such tables; in the studies checked, an unresolved V gene covers under half of the shortfall, and the cause of the remainder is unknown. This sample is represented by 13,000 to 15,000 clones; under 85% of them were singletons. The ten biggest clones cover about 2.9% of the sample. The label giving this sample's time point can be read as: after neoadjuvant nivolumab, at surgical resection. The source was PBMCs, collected after nivolumab (anti-PD-1) treatment. These receptors were collected from a person between 40 and 85 years old with oral cavity squamous cell carcinoma.

The chain employs TRBV2 and TRBJ1-2, with 8 positions matching TRBD1. V lost 6 bases and J lost 8; bases outside the gene matches: 11. The CDR3 spans 14 residues. Per the germline V gene, CDR1 is SNHLY and CDR2 is FYNNEI. CDR3 nucleotide sequence: TGTGCCAGCAGATCCAGGGGGCGGATGGGAGGCTACACCTTC. Translation gives CASRSRGRMGGYTF.

The chain links TRBV9 to TRBJ2-5, with D tentatively TRBD1 (6 bases). Trimming shortened V by 8 bases and J by 4 bases, and 21 bases separated the two germline ends. The CDR3 runs 15 residues. Germline V gene lookup returns CDR1 SGDLS and CDR2 YYNGEE. The CDR3 reads CASSGTNIPGETQYF. CDR3 DNA sequence: TGTGCCAGTTCCGGGACAAATATACCAGGAGAGACCCAGTACTTC.

The chain is built from TRBV4-1 and TRBJ2-7; 7 positions match TRBD2. Germline CDR1 MGHRA, CDR2 YSYEKL. V gave up 3 bases and J gave up 0 bases; unmatched junction bases: 8. This CDR3 region has 16 residues. This CDR3 reads CASSQIGRGSSYEQYF. The DNA of the CDR3 is TGCGCCAGCAGCCAGATCGGGCGGGGGAGCTCCTACGAGCAGTACTTC.

This chain uses TRBV5-6 with TRBJ2-5; 7 bases are shared with TRBD1. Losses at the gene ends were 4 bases for V and 4 bases for J; bases not matched to a gene: 4. CDR1 and CDR2 (germline): SGHDT, YYEEEE. This CDR3 has 13 residues. CDR3 in amino acids: CASSPRQGETQYF. For the CDR3, the DNA is TGTGCCAGCAGCCCCCGACAGGGAGAGACCCAGTACTTC.

The V gene is TRBV10-2, the J gene TRBJ2-7; a possible D gene is TRBD2 (6 bases). Germline CDR1 is WSHSY and CDR2 is SAAADI. This CDR3 comprises 13 residues. Trimming pared 6 bases from V and 7 bases from J, leaving 16 bases between. CDR3 loop: CASRGTALGEQYF. CDR3 sequence (DNA): TGCGCCAGCAGAGGGACTGCCCTGGGGGAGCAGTACTTC.

The chain links TRBV5-1 to TRBJ1-4; 7 nucleotides align to TRBD1. V dropped 5 bases and J dropped 4; count of bases not matched to a gene: 5. CDR1 and CDR2 from the germline V gene are SGHRS and YFSETQ. The CDR3 consists of 14 residues. Here the CDR3 reads CASRGTAYNEKLFF. The CDR3 region has the DNA TGCGCCAGCAGAGGGACAGCTTATAATGAAAAACTGTTTTTT. Full variable domain (remainder filled in from reference TRBV5-1 and TRBJ1-4): KAGVTQTPRYLIKTRGQQVTLSCSPISGHRSVSWYQQTPGQGLQFLFEYFSETQRNKGNFPGRFSGRQFSNSRSEMNVSTLELGDSALYLCASRGTAYNEKLFFGSGTQLSVL.

This chain joins TRBV30 and TRBJ2-6, with 8 bases fitting TRBD1. Germline lookup yields CDR1 GTSNPN and CDR2 SVGIG (reference sequence). The V gene end was trimmed by 4 bases and the J gene end by 0 bases; junction bases not matched to a gene: 5. This CDR3 has 16 residues. CDR3 sequence (DNA): TGTGCCTGGACAGGGGGCCTCTTCTCTGGGGCCAACGTCCTGACTTTC. Translated: CAWTGGLFSGANVLTF.

J is TRBJ2-1 and V is TRBV30, with 7 positions matching TRBD2. Looked up from germline, CDR1 is GTSNPN and CDR2 is SVGIG (reference sequence). CDR3 length: 13 amino acids. V trimming: 0 bases; J trimming: 9 bases; junction bases outside the gene matches: 5. CDR3 bases: TGTGCCTGGAGTGTAGTTGGCGGGGGTGAGCAGTTCTTC. Encoded protein: CAWSVVGGGEQFF.